This record concerns one TCR beta chain sequence. What it binds is not known. The junction departs from the called germline gene at one end, perhaps through a read error. Joint extraction of RNA and DNA used roughly 20-32 mg of bulk tissue that was unsorted. The researchers produced TCR beta cDNA from roughly 550 ng total RNA with a constant-region primer. Employing slightly modified ARM-PCR, three nested multiplex PCR rounds were run, and these gave rise to the TCR beta libraries. TRBV1-TRBV30 forward primers paired with a C-beta reverse primer were used in the first two PCR rounds, which ran approximately 11 cycles each. TCRdb reprocessed the multiplex PCR reads via MiXCR and lists one record per CDR3 protein. Of roughly 120,000 distinct CDR3 sequences in the sample, about 68% are singletons; the top ten hold approximately 9.9%. The sample comes from a study of tumor-infiltrating lymphocytes in primary liver carcinoma. Study information: Male and female patients aged 30 to 69 years made up the cohort. Points from the study as a whole: Relative to blood, tumors carried a significantly larger fraction of the repertoire in their top 250 clones (p = 0.039).

The CDR3 is 13 residues long. This chain uses TRBV12-3 or TRBV12-4 with TRBJ1-1; D perhaps matches TRBD1 (5 bases). Source material: liver tumor tissue from sampling region 1. The subset: tumor region T1, superior pole. The source of this sequence is a woman aged 60-75 years with primary liver carcinoma and hepatitis B virus infection. The CDR3 here is CASSLAIGTRAFF. The CDR3 region has the DNA TGTGCCAGCAGTCTAGCCATAGGGACGAGAGCTTTCTTT.